This T cell receptor beta chain was sequenced during a study of beta chain features in type 1 diabetes. Expressed TCRB transcripts were sequenced, since all the RNA that had been isolated was reverse transcribed. Sequenced by immunoSEQ multiplex PCR; TCRdb stores in-frame clones only, minus some. The table shows around 300,000 clones, with approximately 15% occurring only once. A note on this clone: Its antigen is currently unknown.

General study findings and limits: The naive, central memory and Treg TCRB repertoires showed an apparent similarity that was greater among patients than among healthy donors. Significant though moderate, a shortening of TCRB CDR3s appeared in all four CD4+ subsets of Type 1 diabetes patients.

The TCR originated in a man in his late teens or twenties with type 1 diabetes. Sequencing used naive CD4+ T cells from blood.

This chain's CDR3 is CASSSQTGGNTEAFF. CDR3 nucleotides: TGTGCCAGCAGCTCCCAGACAGGCGGGAACACTGAAGCTTTCTTT. The chain couples TRBV7-9 to TRBJ1-1; possible D gene TRBD1, 6 bases. Germline V gene lookup returns CDR1 SEHNR and CDR2 FQNEAQ (reference sequence). The CDR3 runs to 15 residues. Trimming removed 4 bases at V and 1 base at J, with 13 bases between.